This T cell receptor (beta chain) stems from a study of control samples from healthy donors and cancer patients. This table comes from immunoSEQ multiplex PCR, and its TCRdb copy is limited to in-frame clones, with some not included. This sample has 85,000 to 90,000 clones, with 85% to 90% found just once. The receptor was derived from a woman aged 45-65 years with colorectal cancer. The sample consisted of PBMCs.

The chain's CDR3 is CAWSWGVGDTQYF. CDR3 nucleotides: TGTGCCTGGAGTTGGGGGGTGGGAGATACGCAGTATTTT. This rearrangement joins TRBV30 to TRBJ2-3, with D perhaps matching TRBD2 (6 bases). Between the trimmed V and J ends, which lost 2 bases and 5 bases, there was a span of 11 bases. CDR3 length: 13 residues. Germline-derived CDR1 and CDR2 are GTSNPN and SVGIG (reference sequence).